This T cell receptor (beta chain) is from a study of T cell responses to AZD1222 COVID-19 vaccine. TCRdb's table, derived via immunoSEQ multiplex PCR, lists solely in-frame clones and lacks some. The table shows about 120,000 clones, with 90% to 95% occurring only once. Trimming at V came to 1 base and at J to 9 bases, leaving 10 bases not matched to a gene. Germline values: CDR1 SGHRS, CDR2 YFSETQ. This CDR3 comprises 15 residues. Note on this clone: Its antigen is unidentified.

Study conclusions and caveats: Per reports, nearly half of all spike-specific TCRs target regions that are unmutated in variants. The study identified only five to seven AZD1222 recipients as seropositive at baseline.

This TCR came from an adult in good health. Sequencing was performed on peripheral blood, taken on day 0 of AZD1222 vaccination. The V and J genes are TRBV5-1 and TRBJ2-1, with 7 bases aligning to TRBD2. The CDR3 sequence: CASSLQEGGPSEQFF. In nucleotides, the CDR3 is TGCGCCAGCAGCTTGCAGGAGGGAGGGCCCAGTGAGCAGTTCTTC.